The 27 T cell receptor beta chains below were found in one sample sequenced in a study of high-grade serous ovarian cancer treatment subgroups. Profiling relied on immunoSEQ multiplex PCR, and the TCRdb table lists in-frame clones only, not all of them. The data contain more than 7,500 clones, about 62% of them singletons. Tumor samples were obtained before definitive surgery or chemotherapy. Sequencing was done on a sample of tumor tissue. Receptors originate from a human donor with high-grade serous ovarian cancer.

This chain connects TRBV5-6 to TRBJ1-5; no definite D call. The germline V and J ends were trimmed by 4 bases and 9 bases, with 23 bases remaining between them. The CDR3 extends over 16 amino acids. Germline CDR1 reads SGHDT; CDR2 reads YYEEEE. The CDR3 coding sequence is TGTGCCAGCAGCAAGTGGAGTAGGCCTCAGGTCGGGCCCCAGCATTTT. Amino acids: CASSKWSRPQVGPQHF.

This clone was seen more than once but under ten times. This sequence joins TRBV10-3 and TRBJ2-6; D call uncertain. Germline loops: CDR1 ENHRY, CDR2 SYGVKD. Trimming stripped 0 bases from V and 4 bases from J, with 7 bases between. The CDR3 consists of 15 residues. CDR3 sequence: CAISESLSGANVLTF. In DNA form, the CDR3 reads TGTGCCATCAGTGAGTCACTATCCGGGGCCAACGTCCTGACTTTC.

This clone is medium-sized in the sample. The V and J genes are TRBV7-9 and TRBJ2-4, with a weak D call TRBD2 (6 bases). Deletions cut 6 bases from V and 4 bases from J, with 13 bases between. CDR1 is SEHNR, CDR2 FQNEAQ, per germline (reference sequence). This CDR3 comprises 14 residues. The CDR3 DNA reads TGTGCCAGCAGAGGAGGGCCCTCAAAAAACATTCAGTACTTC. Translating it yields CASRGGPSKNIQYF.

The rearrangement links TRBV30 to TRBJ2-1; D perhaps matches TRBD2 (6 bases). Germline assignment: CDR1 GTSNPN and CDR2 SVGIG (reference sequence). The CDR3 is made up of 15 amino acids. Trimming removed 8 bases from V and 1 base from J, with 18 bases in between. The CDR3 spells CASRRDFRSYNEQFF. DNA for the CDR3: TGTGCCAGCCGCCGGGACTTTCGTTCCTACAATGAGCAGTTCTTC.

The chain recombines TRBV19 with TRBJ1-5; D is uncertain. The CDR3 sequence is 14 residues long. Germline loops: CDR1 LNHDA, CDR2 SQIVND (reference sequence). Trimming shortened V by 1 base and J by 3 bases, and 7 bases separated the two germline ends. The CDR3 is CASSIGTFNQPQHF. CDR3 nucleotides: TGTGCCAGTAGTATAGGGACGTTCAATCAGCCCCAGCATTTT.

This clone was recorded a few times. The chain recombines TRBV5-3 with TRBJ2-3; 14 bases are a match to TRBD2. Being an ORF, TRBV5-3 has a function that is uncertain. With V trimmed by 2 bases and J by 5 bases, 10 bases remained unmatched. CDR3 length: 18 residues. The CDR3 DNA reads TGTGCCAGAAGCTTCCCGACTAGCGGGAGGGCCGGAAAAGATACGCAGTATTTT. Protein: CARSFPTSGRAGKDTQYF.

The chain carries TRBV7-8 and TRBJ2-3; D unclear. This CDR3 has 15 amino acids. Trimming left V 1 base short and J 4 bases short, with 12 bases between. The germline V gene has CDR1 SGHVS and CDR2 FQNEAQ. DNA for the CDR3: TGTGCCAGCAGCTTAGTTGTGGCTAGTTCAGATACGCAGTATTTT. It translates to CASSLVVASSDTQYF.

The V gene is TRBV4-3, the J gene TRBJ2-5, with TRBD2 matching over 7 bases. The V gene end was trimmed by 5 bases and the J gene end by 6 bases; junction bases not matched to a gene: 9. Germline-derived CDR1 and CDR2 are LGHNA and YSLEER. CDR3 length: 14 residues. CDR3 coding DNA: TGCGCCAGCAGCTTACTTGGGGAGGGGAAGACCCAGTACTTC. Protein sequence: CASSLLGEGKTQYF.

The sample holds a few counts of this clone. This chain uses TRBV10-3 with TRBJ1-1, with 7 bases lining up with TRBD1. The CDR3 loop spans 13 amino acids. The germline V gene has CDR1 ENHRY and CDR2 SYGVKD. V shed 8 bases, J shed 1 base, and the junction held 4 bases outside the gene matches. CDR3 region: CAIARQGNTEAFF. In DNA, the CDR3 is TGTGCCATCGCCAGACAGGGGAACACTGAAGCTTTCTTT.

As DNA, the CDR3 is TGTGCCAGCAGCTACCGGATCACAGATACGCAGTATTTT. Translated: CASSYRITDTQYF. The gene calls are TRBV7-2 and TRBJ2-3; D unresolved. Germline V lookup: CDR1 SGHTA, CDR2 FQGNSA. There are 13 residues in the CDR3. V lost 4 bases, J lost 2 bases, and 7 bases lay in between.

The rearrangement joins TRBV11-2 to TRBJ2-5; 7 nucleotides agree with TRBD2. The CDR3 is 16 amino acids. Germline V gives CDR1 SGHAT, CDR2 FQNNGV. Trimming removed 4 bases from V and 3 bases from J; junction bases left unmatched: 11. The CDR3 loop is CASSSMGGGLEETQYF. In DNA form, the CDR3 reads TGTGCCAGCAGCTCCATGGGGGGAGGGCTTGAAGAGACCCAGTACTTC.

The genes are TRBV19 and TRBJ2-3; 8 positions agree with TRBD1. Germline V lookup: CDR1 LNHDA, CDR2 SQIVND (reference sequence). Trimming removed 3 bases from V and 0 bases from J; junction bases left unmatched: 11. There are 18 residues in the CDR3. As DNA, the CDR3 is TGTGCCAGTAGTATTGGCAGGGGGCGTAGAGTAAGCACAGATACGCAGTATTTT. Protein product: CASSIGRGRRVSTDTQYF.

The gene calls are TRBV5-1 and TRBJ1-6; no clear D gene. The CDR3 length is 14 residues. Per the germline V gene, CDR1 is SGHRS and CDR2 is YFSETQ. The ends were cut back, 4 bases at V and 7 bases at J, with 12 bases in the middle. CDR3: CASSTGIRNSPLHF. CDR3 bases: TGCGCCAGCAGCACGGGGATAAGGAATTCACCCCTCCACTTT. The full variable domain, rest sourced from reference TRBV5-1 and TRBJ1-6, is KAGVTQTPRYLIKTRGQQVTLSCSPISGHRSVSWYQQTPGQGLQFLFEYFSETQRNKGNFPGRFSGRQFSNSRSEMNVSTLELGDSALYLCASSTGIRNSPLHFGNGTRLTVT.

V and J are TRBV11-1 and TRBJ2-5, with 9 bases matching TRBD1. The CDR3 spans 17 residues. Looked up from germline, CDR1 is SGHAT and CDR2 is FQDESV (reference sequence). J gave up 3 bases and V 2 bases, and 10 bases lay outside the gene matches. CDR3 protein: CASSLSSGQGWEETQYF. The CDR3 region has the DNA TGTGCCAGCAGCTTATCGTCGGGACAGGGATGGGAAGAGACCCAGTACTTC.

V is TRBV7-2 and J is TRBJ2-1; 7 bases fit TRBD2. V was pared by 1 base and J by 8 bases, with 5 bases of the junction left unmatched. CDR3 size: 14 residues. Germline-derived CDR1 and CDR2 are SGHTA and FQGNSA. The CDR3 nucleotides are TGTGCCAGCAGCTTAGGGGGAGGGCACTATGAGCAGTTCTTC. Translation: CASSLGGGHYEQFF.

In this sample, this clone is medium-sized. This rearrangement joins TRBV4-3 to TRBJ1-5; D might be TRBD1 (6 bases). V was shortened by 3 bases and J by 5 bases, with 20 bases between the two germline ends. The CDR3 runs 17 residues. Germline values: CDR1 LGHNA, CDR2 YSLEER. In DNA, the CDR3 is TGCGCCAGCAGCCAGGACCGGGACATAACATCGGATCAGCCCCAGCATTTT. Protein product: CASSQDRDITSDQPQHF.

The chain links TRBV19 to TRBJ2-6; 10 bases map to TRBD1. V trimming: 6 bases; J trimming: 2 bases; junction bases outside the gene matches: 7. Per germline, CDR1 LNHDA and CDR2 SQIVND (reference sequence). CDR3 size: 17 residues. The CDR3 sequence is CASRAGTGDPGANVLTF. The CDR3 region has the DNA TGTGCCAGTAGGGCCGGGACAGGGGATCCTGGGGCCAACGTCCTGACTTTC.

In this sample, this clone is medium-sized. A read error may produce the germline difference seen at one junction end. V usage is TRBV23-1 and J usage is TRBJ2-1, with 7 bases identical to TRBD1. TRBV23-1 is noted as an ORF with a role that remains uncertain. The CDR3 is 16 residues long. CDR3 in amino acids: CASGHRGRVESNEQFF. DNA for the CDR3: TGCGCCAGCGGTCACAGGGGAAGAGTTGAATCAAATGAGCAGTTCTTC.

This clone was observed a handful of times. CDR3 sequence (DNA): TGTGCCAGCAGTAGGCTTCTGGATGAGCAGTTCTTC. Translating it yields CASSRLLDEQFF. The V call is TRBV2, the J call TRBJ2-1, with no clear D. The CDR3 spans 12 residues. In germline, CDR1 is SNHLY, CDR2 FYNNEI. V was pared by 5 bases and J by 8 bases, with 10 bases between.

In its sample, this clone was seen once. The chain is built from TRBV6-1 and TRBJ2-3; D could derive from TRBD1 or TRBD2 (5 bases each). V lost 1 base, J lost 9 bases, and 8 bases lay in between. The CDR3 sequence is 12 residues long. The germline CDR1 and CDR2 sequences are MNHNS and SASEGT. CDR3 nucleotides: TGTGCCAGCAGTGAAGAGGGACGAACGCAGTATTTT. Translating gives CASSEEGRTQYF.

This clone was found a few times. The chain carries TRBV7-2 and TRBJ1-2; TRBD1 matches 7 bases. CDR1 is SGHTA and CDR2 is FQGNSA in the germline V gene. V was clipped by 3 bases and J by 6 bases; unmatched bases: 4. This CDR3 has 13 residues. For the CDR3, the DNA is TGTGCCAGCAGCTTTAACAGGGGTGATGGCTACACCTTC. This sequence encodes CASSFNRGDGYTF.

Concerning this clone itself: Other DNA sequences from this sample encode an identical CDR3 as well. The CDR3 DNA reads as TGTGCCAGCTCAGCCGACAGCAACACTGAAGCTTTCTTT. This sequence encodes CASSADSNTEAFF. The chain is built from TRBV18 and TRBJ1-1, with a possible D match to TRBD1 (5 bases). The CDR3 contains 13 residues. Germline CDR1 is KGHSH and CDR2 is LQKENI. The V end was cut by 5 bases, the J end by 2 bases, with 9 bases between.

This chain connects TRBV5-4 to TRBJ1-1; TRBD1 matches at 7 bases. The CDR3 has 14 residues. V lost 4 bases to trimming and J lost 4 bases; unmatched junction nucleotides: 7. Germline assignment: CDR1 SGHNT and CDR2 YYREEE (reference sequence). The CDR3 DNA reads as TGTGCCAGCAGCCTCGGGACAGTCCTCACTGAAGCTTTCTTT. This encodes CASSLGTVLTEAFF.

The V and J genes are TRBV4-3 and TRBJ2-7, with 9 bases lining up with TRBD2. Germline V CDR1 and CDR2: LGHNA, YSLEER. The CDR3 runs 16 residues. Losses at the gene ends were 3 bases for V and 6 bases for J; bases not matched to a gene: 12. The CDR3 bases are TGCGCCAGCAGCCATGCCTCTCTAGCGGGATCGGGCGAGCAGTACTTC. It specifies CASSHASLAGSGEQYF.

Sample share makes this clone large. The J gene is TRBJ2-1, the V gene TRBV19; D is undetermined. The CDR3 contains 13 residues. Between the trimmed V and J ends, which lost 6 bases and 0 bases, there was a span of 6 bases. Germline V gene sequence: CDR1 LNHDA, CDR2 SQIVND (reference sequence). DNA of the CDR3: TGTGCCAGTAGGGAAAGCTCCTACAATGAGCAGTTCTTC. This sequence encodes CASRESSYNEQFF.

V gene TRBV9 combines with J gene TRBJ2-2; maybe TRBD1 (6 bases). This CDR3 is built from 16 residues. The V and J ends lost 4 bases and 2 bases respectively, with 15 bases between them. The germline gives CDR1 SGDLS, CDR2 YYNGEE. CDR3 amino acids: CASSPGAATNTGELFF. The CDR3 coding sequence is TGTGCCAGCAGCCCAGGGGCGGCTACCAACACCGGGGAGCTGTTTTTT. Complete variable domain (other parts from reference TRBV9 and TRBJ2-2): DSGVTQTPKHLITATGQRVTLRCSPRSGDLSVYWYQQSLDQGLQFLIQYYNGEERAKGNILERFSAQQFPDLHSELNLSSLELGDSALYFCASSPGAATNTGELFFGEGSRLTVL.

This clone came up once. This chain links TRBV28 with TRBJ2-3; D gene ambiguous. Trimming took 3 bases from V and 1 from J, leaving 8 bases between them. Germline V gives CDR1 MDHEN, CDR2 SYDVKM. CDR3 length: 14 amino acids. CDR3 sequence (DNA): TGTGCCAGCAGTTTTAATTCCCGCACAGATACGCAGTATTTT. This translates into CASSFNSRTDTQYF.